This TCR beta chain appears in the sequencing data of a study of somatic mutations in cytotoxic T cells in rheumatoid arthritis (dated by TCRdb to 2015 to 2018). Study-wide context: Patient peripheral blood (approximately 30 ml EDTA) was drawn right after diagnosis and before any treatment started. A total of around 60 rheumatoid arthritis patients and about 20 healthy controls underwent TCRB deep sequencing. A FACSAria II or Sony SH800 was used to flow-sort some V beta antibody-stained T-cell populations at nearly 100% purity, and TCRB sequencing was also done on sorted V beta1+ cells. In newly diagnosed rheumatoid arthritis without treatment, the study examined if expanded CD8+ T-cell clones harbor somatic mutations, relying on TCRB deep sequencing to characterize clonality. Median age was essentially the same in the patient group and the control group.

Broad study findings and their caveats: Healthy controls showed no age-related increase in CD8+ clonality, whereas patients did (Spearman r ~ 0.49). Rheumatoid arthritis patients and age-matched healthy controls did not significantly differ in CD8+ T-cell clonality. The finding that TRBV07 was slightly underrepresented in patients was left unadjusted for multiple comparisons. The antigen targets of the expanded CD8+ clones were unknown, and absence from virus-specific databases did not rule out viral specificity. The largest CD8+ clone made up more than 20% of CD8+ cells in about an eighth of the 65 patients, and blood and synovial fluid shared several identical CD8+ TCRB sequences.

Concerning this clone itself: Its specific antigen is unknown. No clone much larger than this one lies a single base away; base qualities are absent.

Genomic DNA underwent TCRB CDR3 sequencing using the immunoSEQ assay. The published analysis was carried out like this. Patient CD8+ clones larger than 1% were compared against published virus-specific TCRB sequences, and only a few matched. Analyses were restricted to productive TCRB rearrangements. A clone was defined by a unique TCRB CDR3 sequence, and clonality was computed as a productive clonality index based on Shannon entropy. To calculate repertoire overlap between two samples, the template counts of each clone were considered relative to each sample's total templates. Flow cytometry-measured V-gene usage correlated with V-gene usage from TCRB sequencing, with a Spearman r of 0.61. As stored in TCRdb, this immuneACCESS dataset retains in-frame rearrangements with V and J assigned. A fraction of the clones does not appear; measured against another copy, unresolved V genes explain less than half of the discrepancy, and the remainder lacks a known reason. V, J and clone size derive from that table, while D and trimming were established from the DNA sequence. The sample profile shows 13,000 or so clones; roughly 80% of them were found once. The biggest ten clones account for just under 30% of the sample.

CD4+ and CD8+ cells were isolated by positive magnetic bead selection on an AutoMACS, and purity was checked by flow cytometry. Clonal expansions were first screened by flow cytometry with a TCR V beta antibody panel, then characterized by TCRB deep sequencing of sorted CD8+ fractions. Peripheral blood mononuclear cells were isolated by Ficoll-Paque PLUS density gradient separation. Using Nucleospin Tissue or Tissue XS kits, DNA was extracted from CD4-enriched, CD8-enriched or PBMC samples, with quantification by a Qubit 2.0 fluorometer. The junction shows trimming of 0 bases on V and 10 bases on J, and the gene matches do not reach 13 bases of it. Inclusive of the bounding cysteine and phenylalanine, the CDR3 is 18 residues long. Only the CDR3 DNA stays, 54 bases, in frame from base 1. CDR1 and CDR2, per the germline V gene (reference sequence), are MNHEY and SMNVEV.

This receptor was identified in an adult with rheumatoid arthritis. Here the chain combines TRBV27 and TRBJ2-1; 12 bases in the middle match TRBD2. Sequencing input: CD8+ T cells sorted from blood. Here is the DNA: TGTGCCAGCAGTTTATCGATGGCCGCTAGCGGGAGGGCCGGAGAGCAGTTCTTC. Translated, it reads CASSLSMAASGRAGEQFF.